A selection of T cell receptor beta chains follows, all from one sample in a study of CXCR4 blockade with PD-1 therapy in pancreatic cancer. Produced via immunoSEQ multiplex PCR; TCRdb's table is partial and in-frame only. The top ten clones hold under 20% of a sample with about 1,500 clones, roughly 39% of them seen once. Input material: tumor tissue. These receptors were collected from a human donor with pancreatic ductal adenocarcinoma. The CDR3 runs from the conserved cysteine through the conserved F or W. The order of the fields is J gene, clone size, V gene, D gene, CDR3 DNA, CDR3 protein. The D gene is left open where the match is weak. Size is stated for part of the rows, as once, few or many counts, or as a class when the clone is expanded.

>TRBJ1-5|-|TRBV19|-
TGTGCCAGTAGTATAACGGGTAGCAATCAGCCCCAGCATTTT
CASSITGSNQPQHF
>TRBJ1-6|-|TRBV9|-
TGTGCCAGCAGCCCCAATGAGGGGCCGCTACCCCTCCACTTT
CASSPNEGPLPLHF
>TRBJ2-7|-|TRBV2|TRBD1
TGTGCCAGCAGTGGGGACAGGGGCGACGAGCAGTACTTC
CASSGDRGDEQYF
>TRBJ2-1|-|TRBV10-3|TRBD2
TGTGCCATCAAAGGACTTGGGACTAGCGGCAGGGCGAATGAGCAGTTCTTC
CAIKGLGTSGRANEQFF
>TRBJ2-3|-|TRBV18|TRBD2
TGTGCCAGCTCACGGACGGGGGGAACAGATACGCAGTATTTT
CASSRTGGTDTQYF
>TRBJ2-2|few|TRBV18|-
TGTGCCAGCTCACCAATTATCGGGGAGCTGTTTTTT
CASSPIIGELFF
>TRBJ1-2|-|TRBV19|-
TGTGCCAGTACCCACTCGTCTGCCTGGGGCTACACCTTC
CASTHSSAWGYTF
>TRBJ2-1|-|TRBV5-1|TRBD2
TGCGCCAGCAACCCGGGACTGCTAGCGGGAGGGCCGATCTACAATGAGCAGTTCTTC
CASNPGLLAGGPIYNEQFF
>TRBJ1-4|-|TRBV18|-
TGTGCCAGCTCACCGCAGGGAGGAGAAGAAAAACTGTTTTTT
CASSPQGGEEKLFF
>TRBJ1-3|-|TRBV18|-
TGTGCCAGCTCCCCCGAGGCCTCCTCGTTCGGAGGCACCATATATTTT
CASSPEASSFGGTIYF
>TRBJ2-3|-|TRBV30|-
TGTGCCTGGAGTGTGGTAGGAGTTAGCACAGATACGCAGTATTTT
CAWSVVGVSTDTQYF
>TRBJ2-3|-|TRBV19|-
TGTGCCAGTAGTATAGATCTCATAGGGGTGACAGATACGCAGTATTTT
CASSIDLIGVTDTQYF
>TRBJ2-1|-|TRBV30|-
TGTGCCTGGAGTCTGGGGGTCCACAATGAGCAGTTCTTC
CAWSLGVHNEQFF
>TRBJ1-2|once|TRBV18|TRBD1
TGTGCCAGCTCACCCCACCCCACAGGGGGCGGCTACACCTTC
CASSPHPTGGGYTF
>TRBJ2-5|-|TRBV18|-
TGTGCCAGCTCACCTGAGGGGGGCGTAGAGACCCAGTACTTC
CASSPEGGVETQYF
>TRBJ1-1|-|TRBV18|-
TGTGCCAGCTCACCGGGGCAGGCAATAAACACTGAAGCTTTCTTT
CASSPGQAINTEAFF
>TRBJ2-3|once|TRBV18|TRBD1
TGTGCCAGCTCGCGAAGGGACAGGGGAGACACAGATACGCAGTATTTT
CASSRRDRGDTDTQYF
>TRBJ2-7|-|TRBV30|-
TGTGCCTGGAGTGGCTTCTACGAGCAGTACTTC
CAWSGFYEQYF
>TRBJ2-3|-|TRBV19|TRBD2
TGTGCCAGTAGTATAAGCGGGGGGGCGACAGAAAACACAGATACGCAGTATTTT
CASSISGGATENTDTQYF
>TRBJ1-5|few|TRBV2|-
TGTGCCAGCAGCCAGGAGGGGTCTCAGCCCCAGCATTTT
CASSQEGSQPQHF
>TRBJ1-1|once|TRBV18|-
TGTGCCAGCTCACCCTTGCGGCAGGGCGCCAACACTGAAGCTTTCTTT
CASSPLRQGANTEAFF
>TRBJ1-5|once|TRBV28|TRBD1
TGTGCCAGCAGGGGACAGGGGGGTCAGCCCCAGCATTTT
CASRGQGGQPQHF
>TRBJ2-2|-|TRBV28|-
TGTGCCAGCAGTTTAGTGGGATCCGGGGAGCTGTTTTTT
CASSLVGSGELFF
>TRBJ2-7|-|TRBV18|TRBD1
TGTGCCAGCTCACAAACCGGGACAGGGGAGGGCGAGCAGTACTTC
CASSQTGTGEGEQYF
>TRBJ1-2|few|TRBV6-8|-
TGTGCCAGCACCTCGGGCCCTAGTGGCTACACCTTC
CASTSGPSGYTF
>TRBJ1-2|few|TRBV6-8|-
TGTGCCAGCAGGATCTGGAGGGGCGGCTACACCTTC
CASRIWRGGYTF
>TRBJ2-1|-|TRBV19|TRBD2
TGTGCCAGTAGCGCGGGGCTAGCGGGAGGGAGGAACTACAATGAGCAGTTCTTC
CASSAGLAGGRNYNEQFF
>TRBJ1-2|-|TRBV19|TRBD1
TGTGCCCTTCGCACAGGGGGCGCGGAGGGCTACACCTTC
CALRTGGAEGYTF
>TRBJ2-3|-|TRBV18|-
TGTGCCAGCTCACCGATGCAGGGACACACAGATACGCAGTATTTT
CASSPMQGHTDTQYF
>TRBJ1-3|-|TRBV29-1|-
TGCAGCGTCCACGGGGTGGGAAACACCATATATTTT
CSVHGVGNTIYF
>TRBJ2-2|-|TRBV11-3|TRBD1
TGTGCCAGCAGCTTGGGACAGTACACCGGGGAGCTGTTTTTT
CASSLGQYTGELFF
>TRBJ2-3|-|TRBV6-8|TRBD1
TGTGCCAGCAGTGTCTTAGACAGGGGCACAGATACGCAGTATTTT
CASSVLDRGTDTQYF
>TRBJ2-1|large|TRBV9|-
TGTGCCAGCAGCGTAGCTCCAACCCTCTATAATGAGCAGTTCTTC
CASSVAPTLYNEQFF
>TRBJ2-7|-|TRBV9|TRBD1
TGTGCCAGCAGCTGGGGACAGGGATACGAGCAGTACTTC
CASSWGQGYEQYF
>TRBJ2-5|once|TRBV19|TRBD1
TGTGCCAGTACCAGAGCCGGGACAGGTTCACAAGAGACCCAGTACTTC
CASTRAGTGSQETQYF
>TRBJ1-5|-|TRBV19|-
TGTGCCAGGGCACCGGGACACCAGGTTGCCCAGCATTTT
CARAPGHQVAQHF
>TRBJ2-1|few|TRBV28|TRBD1
TGTGCCAGCAGTTCCTCGGGACAGCATTACAATGAGCAGTTCTTC
CASSSSGQHYNEQFF